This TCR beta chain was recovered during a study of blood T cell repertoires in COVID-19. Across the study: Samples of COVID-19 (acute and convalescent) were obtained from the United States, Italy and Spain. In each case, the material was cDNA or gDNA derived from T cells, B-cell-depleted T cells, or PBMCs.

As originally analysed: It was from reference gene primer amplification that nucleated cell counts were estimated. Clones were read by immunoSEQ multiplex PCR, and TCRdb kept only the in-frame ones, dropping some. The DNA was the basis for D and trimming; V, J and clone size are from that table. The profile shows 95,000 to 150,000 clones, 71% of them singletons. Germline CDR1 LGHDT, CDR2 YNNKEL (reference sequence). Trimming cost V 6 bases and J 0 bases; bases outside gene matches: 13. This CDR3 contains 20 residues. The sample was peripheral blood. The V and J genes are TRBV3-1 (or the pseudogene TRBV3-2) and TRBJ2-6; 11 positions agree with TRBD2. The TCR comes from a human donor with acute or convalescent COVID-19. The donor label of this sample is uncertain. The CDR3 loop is CASRGRPGLAAVSGANVLTF. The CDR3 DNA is TGTGCCAGCAGGGGCAGACCGGGACTAGCGGCTGTCTCTGGGGCCAACGTCCTGACTTTC.